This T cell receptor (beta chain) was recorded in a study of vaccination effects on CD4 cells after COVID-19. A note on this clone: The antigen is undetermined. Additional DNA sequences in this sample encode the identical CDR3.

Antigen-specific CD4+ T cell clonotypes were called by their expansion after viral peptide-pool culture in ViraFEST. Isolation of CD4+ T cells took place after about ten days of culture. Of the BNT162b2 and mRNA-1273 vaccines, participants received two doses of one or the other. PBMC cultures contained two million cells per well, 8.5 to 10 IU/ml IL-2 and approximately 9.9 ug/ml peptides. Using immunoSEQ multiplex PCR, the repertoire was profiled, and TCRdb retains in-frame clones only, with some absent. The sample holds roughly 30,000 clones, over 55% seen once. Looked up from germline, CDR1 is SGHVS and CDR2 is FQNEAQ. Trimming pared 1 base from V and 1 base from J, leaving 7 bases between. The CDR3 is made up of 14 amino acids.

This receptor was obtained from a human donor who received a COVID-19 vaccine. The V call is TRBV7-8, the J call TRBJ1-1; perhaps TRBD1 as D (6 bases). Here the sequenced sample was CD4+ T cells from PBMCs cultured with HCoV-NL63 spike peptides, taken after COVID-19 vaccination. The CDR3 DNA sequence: TGTGCCAGCAGCTTAGGGACAGCGAACACTGAAGCTTTCTTT. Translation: CASSLGTANTEAFF.